These 27 T cell receptor beta chains came from one sample sequenced in a study of blood T cell repertoires in COVID-19. Generated by immunoSEQ multiplex PCR, the TCRdb table keeps only in-frame clones and is missing some. This table holds 100,000 to 150,000 clones, 70% to 75% found once. Sequencing was carried out using peripheral blood. The receptors shown here come from a man aged 55-75 years with acute or convalescent COVID-19.

The V and J genes are TRBV30 and TRBJ1-2; 11 positions match TRBD1. The V gene end was trimmed by 0 bases and the J gene end by 4 bases; junction bases not matched to a gene: 4. This CDR3 contains 15 residues. CDR1 is GTSNPN, CDR2 SVGIG, per germline (reference sequence). CDR3 in amino acids: CAWSVWTGGAYGYTF. The CDR3 nucleotides are TGTGCCTGGAGTGTCTGGACAGGGGGCGCCTATGGCTACACCTTC. Full variable domain (missing parts from reference TRBV30 and TRBJ1-2): SQTIHQWPATLVQPVGSPLSLECTVEGTSNPNLYWYRQAAGRGLQLLFYSVGIGQISSEVPQNLSASRPQDRQFILSSKKLLLSDSGFYLCAWSVWTGGAYGYTFGSGTRLTVV.

This chain joins TRBV12-3 or TRBV12-4 and TRBJ2-7; 10 bases align to TRBD1. V lost 5 bases, J lost 13 bases, and 5 bases stayed unmatched. The CDR3 consists of 11 residues. The CDR3: CASSLDRGHYF. CDR3 in DNA: TGTGCCAGCAGTCTAGACAGGGGGCACTACTTC.

The chain has TRBV5-1 and TRBJ2-7; unclear D gene. The CDR3 runs to 13 residues. CDR1 is SGHRS, CDR2 YFSETQ, per germline. V was clipped by 5 bases and J by 2 bases, with 11 bases between them. This CDR3 is CASRADTAYEQYF. The CDR3 DNA reads TGCGCCAGCAGAGCTGACACTGCCTACGAGCAGTACTTC.

The chain couples TRBV6-1 to TRBJ1-2, with TRBD1 identical over 10 bases. From germline, CDR1 is MNHNS and CDR2 SASEGT. V dropped 3 bases and J dropped 4; count of bases not matched to a gene: 5. There are 15 residues in the CDR3. This chain's CDR3 is CASSDPGQGSYGYTF. The CDR3 DNA reads TGTGCCAGCAGTGATCCGGGACAGGGGTCCTATGGCTACACCTTC.

In its sample, this clone was seen a few times. The chain joins TRBV7-9 to TRBJ2-7; TRBD1 is a possible D gene (6 bases). The length of the CDR3 is 14 residues. V was cut by 6 bases and J by 2 bases, with 14 bases left in between. Germline assignment: CDR1 SEHNR and CDR2 FQNEAQ (reference sequence). CDR3 in amino acids: CASRPTGLTYEQYF. CDR3 nucleotide sequence: TGTGCCAGCAGGCCCACAGGGCTAACCTACGAGCAGTACTTC.

The J gene is TRBJ2-1, the V gene TRBV21-1; the D segment call TRBD1 is taken from the table without a DNA check. TRBV21-1 is termed a pseudogene. This CDR3 is built from 18 residues. CDR3 sequence reads: CATSDRESRESAYNEQFF. DNA of the CDR3: TGTGCCACCTCGGACAGGGAAAGTCGGGAGTCGGCCTACAATGAGCAGTTCTTC.

The chain uses TRBV28 and TRBJ1-1, with 11 positions matching TRBD1. Germline V gives CDR1 MDHEN, CDR2 SYDVKM. With V trimmed by 6 bases and J by 6 bases, 6 bases remained unmatched. This CDR3 is 14 amino acids long. CDR3 sequence (DNA): TGTGCCAGCAGGCCGGGACAGGGGGGTGCTGAAGCTTTCTTT. Translating it yields CASRPGQGGAEAFF.

The V call is TRBV3-1 (or the pseudogene TRBV3-2), the J call TRBJ1-6; D gene ambiguous. This CDR3 is 13 amino acids long. Between the trimmed V and J ends, which lost 6 bases and 10 bases, there was a span of 13 bases. CDR1 and CDR2 from the germline V gene are LGHDT and YNNKEL (reference sequence). The CDR3: CASSQTGRSPLHF. The CDR3 bases are TGTGCCAGCAGTCAGACTGGGAGGTCACCCCTCCACTTT.

This chain connects TRBV5-1 to TRBJ2-7; a possible D gene is TRBD2 (6 bases). Germline lookup yields CDR1 SGHRS and CDR2 YFSETQ. The CDR3 sequence is 14 residues long. The V end was cut by 6 bases, the J end by 5 bases, with 18 bases between. The CDR3 coding sequence is TGCGCCAGCACCCCGGGGGAGATTGGGGACGAGCAGTACTTC. Translated, it gives CASTPGEIGDEQYF.

V usage is TRBV20-1 and J usage is TRBJ2-7; 7 bases align to TRBD1. CDR1 DFQATT and CDR2 SNEGSKA come from the germline V gene (reference sequence). The V and J ends lost 3 bases and 2 bases, in that order; junction bases with no gene match: 10. The CDR3 sequence is 15 residues long. The CDR3 is CSASKGQPQPYEQYF. CDR3 bases: TGCAGTGCTAGTAAGGGACAGCCCCAACCCTACGAGCAGTACTTC.

V is TRBV2 and J is TRBJ1-5; the D gene is possibly TRBD1 (5 bases). The germline CDR1 and CDR2 sequences are SNHLY and FYNNEI. CDR3 length: 14 amino acids. V lost 2 bases, J lost 3 bases, and 8 bases lay in between. The CDR3, as DNA: TGTGCCAGCAGTGAACAGGGCACCAATCAGCCCCAGCATTTT. It encodes CASSEQGTNQPQHF.

The rearrangement joins TRBV7-3 to TRBJ2-3, with a possible D match to TRBD1 (6 bases). The V gene's germline CDR1 is SGHTA and CDR2 FQGTGA. The CDR3 has 15 residues. V lost 2 bases to trimming and J lost 7 bases, with 16 bases between them. The CDR3 bases are TGTGCCAGCAGCTTACAAAACAGGGCAGGGTATACGCAGTATTTT. Residues: CASSLQNRAGYTQYF.

Only a few counts were recorded for this clone. V is TRBV11-2 and J is TRBJ1-2, with a tentative D call TRBD1 (5 bases). V was pared by 4 bases and J by 4 bases, with 7 bases between. The CDR3 consists of 12 residues. Germline lookup yields CDR1 SGHAT and CDR2 FQNNGV. The CDR3 nucleotides are TGTGCCAGCAGCTCAAGGGGCTATGGCTACACCTTC. This sequence encodes CASSSRGYGYTF.

This clone has more than one count but fewer than ten. This chain uses TRBV5-1 with TRBJ1-3; no definite D call. The V end lost 4 bases, the J end lost 4 bases, and 9 bases lay between the germline ends. CDR1 is SGHRS, CDR2 YFSETQ, per germline. This CDR3 has 13 amino acids. The CDR3 here is CASSPKSGNTIYF. The CDR3 DNA follows: TGCGCCAGCAGCCCTAAATCGGGAAACACCATATATTTT. The full variable domain, completed using reference TRBV5-1 and TRBJ1-3, is KAGVTQTPRYLIKTRGQQVTLSCSPISGHRSVSWYQQTPGQGLQFLFEYFSETQRNKGNFPGRFSGRQFSNSRSEMNVSTLELGDSALYLCASSPKSGNTIYFGEGSWLTVV.

J is TRBJ2-3 and V is TRBV12-3 or TRBV12-4; TRBD2 aligns across 11 bases. V was clipped by 11 bases and J by 1 base; unmatched bases: 2. This CDR3 region has 13 residues. CDR3 region: CAGGLAGTDTQYF. CDR3 DNA sequence: TGTGCCGGGGGACTAGCGGGCACAGATACGCAGTATTTT.

The V and J genes are TRBV7-9 and TRBJ2-7; D not resolved. V lost 7 bases and J 2 bases, leaving 15 bases between the germline ends. Per germline, CDR1 SEHNR and CDR2 FQNEAQ (reference sequence). The CDR3 is 14 amino acids. This CDR3 reads CASIDSDNPYEQYF. In DNA, the CDR3 is TGTGCCAGCATCGATTCAGACAACCCCTACGAGCAGTACTTC.

The chain has TRBV19 and TRBJ1-6; no clear D gene. CDR3 length: 15 residues. Trimming pared 3 bases from V and 1 base from J, leaving 7 bases between. Germline V gene data show CDR1 as LNHDA and CDR2 as SQIVND (reference sequence). CDR3 DNA: TGTGCCAGTAGTATGCGGGGTTCCTATAATTCACCCCTCCACTTT. It is translated as CASSMRGSYNSPLHF.

The rearrangement joins TRBV4-1 to TRBJ2-2; 8 nucleotides align to TRBD2. CDR3 length: 20 residues. CDR1 is MGHRA, CDR2 YSYEKL, per germline. The junction had 16 bases not matched to a gene; V was cut back by 0 bases and J by 4 bases. Here the CDR3 DNA reads TGCGCCAGCAGCCAAGAAGGCAGGGTACTAGCGGAGGGGGGCACCGGGGAGCTGTTTTTT. Translated, it gives CASSQEGRVLAEGGTGELFF.

J is TRBJ1-3 and V is TRBV20-1; TRBD1 might be the D (6 bases). The length of the CDR3 is 14 residues. Germline CDR1 and CDR2: DFQATT and SNEGSKA (reference sequence). V shed 3 bases and J shed 0 bases, with 9 bases lying between them. The DNA for the CDR3 is TGCAGTGCTAGTCGGACAGCCTCTGGAAACACCATATATTTT. Translating gives CSASRTASGNTIYF.

The chain uses TRBV30 and TRBJ1-5; 7 nucleotides line up with TRBD1. With 5 bases clipped from V and 2 bases from J, the junction kept 3 bases outside the gene matches. This CDR3 contains 13 residues. Germline V gives CDR1 GTSNPN, CDR2 SVGIG (reference sequence). The CDR3 sequence is CAWSTGGNQPQHF. The CDR3, as DNA: TGTGCCTGGTCAACAGGGGGCAATCAGCCCCAGCATTTT. The variable domain in full, completed from reference TRBV30 and TRBJ1-5, reads SQTIHQWPATLVQPVGSPLSLECTVEGTSNPNLYWYRQAAGRGLQLLFYSVGIGQISSEVPQNLSASRPQDRQFILSSKKLLLSDSGFYLCAWSTGGNQPQHFGDGTRLSIL.

J is TRBJ2-3 and V is TRBV3-1 (or the pseudogene TRBV3-2), with TRBD2 matching 11 bases. Losses at the gene ends were 0 bases for V and 2 bases for J; bases not matched to a gene: 4. Looked up from germline, CDR1 is LGHDT and CDR2 is YNNKEL (reference sequence). The CDR3 has 17 amino acids. In DNA, the CDR3 is TGTGCCAGCAGCCAAGAAGAACTAGCGGGGGTCACAGATACGCAGTATTTT. As protein: CASSQEELAGVTDTQYF.

The chain is built from TRBV6-5 and TRBJ1-5; a possible D gene is TRBD1 (6 bases). Trimming removed 7 bases at V and 4 bases at J, with 11 bases between. Germline CDR1 reads MNHEY; CDR2 reads SVGAGI. The CDR3 extends over 13 amino acids. CDR3 amino acids: CASTTGWNQPQHF. In DNA form, the CDR3 reads TGTGCCAGCACCACAGGGTGGAATCAGCCCCAGCATTTT.

This chain links TRBV20-1 with TRBJ1-4, with a tentative D call TRBD1 (5 bases). Germline CDR1 DFQATT, CDR2 SNEGSKA (reference sequence). This CDR3 has 13 residues. The germline V and J ends were trimmed by 3 bases and 4 bases, with 9 bases remaining between them. In DNA form, the CDR3 reads TGCAGTGCTAGTGCGGGGGATAATGAAAAACTGTTTTTT. It translates to CSASAGDNEKLFF.

The rearrangement links TRBV27 to TRBJ2-3; TRBD2 matches at 7 bases. The CDR3 spans 14 residues. V dropped 2 bases and J dropped 4; count of bases not matched to a gene: 3. CDR1 MNHEY and CDR2 SMNVEV come from the germline V gene (reference sequence). CDR3 in DNA: TGTGCCAGCAGTTTAGGAACTAGCGCAGATACGCAGTATTTT. As protein: CASSLGTSADTQYF.

The gene calls are TRBV7-9 and TRBJ2-4; D is possibly TRBD2 (6 bases). Germline-derived CDR1 and CDR2 are SEHNR and FQNEAQ (reference sequence). This CDR3 contains 15 residues. Deletions cut 3 bases from V and 1 base from J, with 10 bases between. This CDR3 reads CASSFSGGAKNIQYF. DNA of the CDR3: TGTGCCAGCAGCTTCTCTGGGGGGGCCAAAAACATTCAGTACTTC.

The chain recombines TRBV24-1 with TRBJ1-3, with D possibly matching TRBD1 (5 bases). Trimming took 11 bases from V and 4 from J, leaving 29 bases between them. Germline loops: CDR1 KGHDR, CDR2 SFDVKD. There are 18 residues in the CDR3. DNA for the CDR3: TGTGCCATCACCACAGAGACAGAAGGGAACGCGCCGGGAAACACCATATATTTT. Its protein is CAITTETEGNAPGNTIYF.

V gene TRBV11-2 combines with J gene TRBJ2-7, with TRBD1 matching 8 bases. CDR1 SGHAT and CDR2 FQNNGV come from the germline V gene. The V segment lost 6 bases and the J segment 5 bases; nucleotides outside the gene matches: 6. This CDR3 is 13 amino acids long. The CDR3 DNA sequence: TGTGCCAGCAGAAAGACAGGGGTCCACGAGCAGTACTTC. This translates into CASRKTGVHEQYF.